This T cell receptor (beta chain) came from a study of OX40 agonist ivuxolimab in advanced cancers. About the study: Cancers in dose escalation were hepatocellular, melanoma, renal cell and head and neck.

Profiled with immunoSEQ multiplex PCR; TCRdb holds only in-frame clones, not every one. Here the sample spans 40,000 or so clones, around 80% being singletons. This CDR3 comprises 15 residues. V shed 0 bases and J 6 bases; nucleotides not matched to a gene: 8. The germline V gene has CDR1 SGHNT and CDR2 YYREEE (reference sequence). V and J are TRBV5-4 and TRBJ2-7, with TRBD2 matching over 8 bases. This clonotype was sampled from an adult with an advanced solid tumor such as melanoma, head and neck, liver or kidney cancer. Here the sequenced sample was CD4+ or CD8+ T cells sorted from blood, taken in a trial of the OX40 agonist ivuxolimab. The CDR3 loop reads CASSLEGTRGVEQYF. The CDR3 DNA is TGTGCCAGCAGCTTGGAGGGGACTAGGGGCGTCGAGCAGTACTTC.